Below are 13 T cell receptor beta chains sequenced from a single sample in a study of T-cell memory formation after mild COVID-19. TCRdb processed the 5' RACE reads anew with MiXCR; each CDR3 protein has one entry. This sample has approximately 200,000 distinct CDR3 sequences; roughly 17% occur once, and the top ten carry about 1.9%. The sample was PBMCs or a T cell subset sorted from them (not recorded which). The receptors stem from an adult woman who had mild COVID-19 (a few samples of this study predate the infection). Cell type and time point are not known.

This clonotype was observed a handful of times. V and J are TRBV6-2 or TRBV6-3 and TRBJ2-7; D is unclear. There are 15 residues in the CDR3. Trimming took 2 bases from V and 1 from J, leaving 12 bases between them. In germline, CDR1 is MNHEY, CDR2 SVGEGT. CDR3 amino acids: CASSYGVGASYEQYF. The DNA of the CDR3 is TGTGCCAGCAGTTACGGTGTAGGAGCATCCTACGAGCAGTACTTC.

The chain recombines TRBV29-1 with TRBJ2-7; either TRBD1 or TRBD2 may fit D (5 bases each). V lost 7 bases to trimming and J lost 3 bases, with 19 bases between them. The V gene's germline CDR1 is SQVTM and CDR2 ANQGSEA. The CDR3 contains 14 residues. The CDR3 nucleotides read TGCAGCGGACTCCGGGACGGTGGCGACTACGAGCAGTACTTC. This encodes CSGLRDGGDYEQYF.

This clonotype has more than one count but fewer than ten. The V and J genes are TRBV12-3 or TRBV12-4 and TRBJ2-3, with a weak D call TRBD2 (6 bases). The CDR3 is made up of 15 amino acids. The germline V and J ends were trimmed by 6 bases and 1 base, with 14 bases remaining between them. CDR3 coding DNA: TGTGCCAGCAGCACCACGGGACTCGGCACAGATACGCAGTATTTT. Translating gives CASSTTGLGTDTQYF.

The rearrangement uses TRBV11-2 and TRBJ2-4; D tentatively fits TRBD1 or TRBD2 (5 bases each). Germline V lookup: CDR1 SGHAT, CDR2 FQNNGV. CDR3 size: 16 residues. With 5 bases removed from V and 0 bases from J, the gap between germline ends came to 14 bases. The CDR3 protein is CASSRSGTLAKNIQYF. CDR3 DNA: TGTGCCAGCAGCCGGTCCGGGACCTTAGCCAAAAACATTCAGTACTTC.

V usage is TRBV9 and J usage is TRBJ1-1; D might be TRBD1 (5 bases). This CDR3 spans 14 amino acids. In germline, CDR1 is SGDLS, CDR2 YYNGEE. V was clipped by 0 bases and J by 11 bases, with 17 bases between them. The CDR3 spells CASSVAISGTPAFF. Written as DNA, the CDR3 is TGTGCCAGCAGCGTAGCCATATCCGGGACCCCCGCTTTCTTT.

The chain couples TRBV13 to TRBJ1-6; D is unclear. Trimming left V 5 bases short and J 9 bases short, with 23 bases between. Germline CDR1 is PRHDT and CDR2 is FYEKMQ (reference sequence). The CDR3 has 17 amino acids. The CDR3 reads CASSTRRLEGVSSPLHF. The DNA of the CDR3 is TGTGCCAGCAGCACGAGACGCTTGGAGGGTGTTAGTTCACCCCTCCACTTT.

This clonotype was observed a handful of times. The V and J genes are TRBV7-9 and TRBJ2-2, with 10 nucleotides matching TRBD2. The CDR3 extends over 15 amino acids. In germline, CDR1 is SEHNR, CDR2 FQNEAQ (reference sequence). The V gene end was trimmed by 3 bases and the J gene end by 6 bases; junction bases not matched to a gene: 4. CDR3: CASSFASGSAGELFF. DNA for the CDR3: TGTGCCAGCAGCTTTGCTAGCGGGAGTGCCGGGGAGCTGTTTTTT. Filled out from reference TRBV7-9 and TRBJ2-2, the complete variable domain reads DTGVSQNPRHKITKRGQNVTFRCDPISEHNRLYWYRQTLGQGPEFLTYFQNEAQLEKSRLLSDRFSAERPKGSFSTLEIQRTEQGDSAMYLCASSFASGSAGELFFGEGSRLTVL.

This clonotype has a handful of counts. The rearrangement joins TRBV11-2 to TRBJ1-5, with D unclear. V lost 5 bases, J lost 4 bases, and 12 bases lay in between. The germline CDR1 and CDR2 sequences are SGHAT and FQNNGV. This CDR3 has 14 residues. CDR3 region: CASSPTGDNQPQHF. CDR3 DNA sequence: TGTGCCAGCAGCCCAACCGGTGATAATCAGCCCCAGCATTTT.

This clonotype has more than one count but fewer than ten. The CDR3 sequence is CASSITGTSSNEQFF. The CDR3 DNA follows: TGTGCCAGCAGCATTACCGGGACTAGCAGCAATGAGCAGTTCTTC. The rearrangement uses TRBV3-1 and TRBJ2-1; TRBD2 matches 9 bases. Germline CDR1 LGHDT, CDR2 YNNKEL (reference sequence). Unmatched junction bases numbered 8, after V lost 5 bases and J lost 6 bases. This CDR3 region has 15 residues.

In its sample, this clonotype was seen a few times. J is TRBJ2-7 and V is TRBV6-2 or TRBV6-3; D unresolved. The V and J ends lost 6 bases and 2 bases respectively, with 8 bases between them. The germline V gene has CDR1 MNHEY and CDR2 SVGEGT. The CDR3 length is 12 residues. Here the CDR3 DNA reads TGTGCCAGCAGCCAAACCCCCTACGAGCAGTACTTC. Its translation is CASSQTPYEQYF.

This clonotype occurred a few times. This chain links TRBV7-3 with TRBJ2-3; D may be TRBD1 (6 bases). V lost 5 bases and J 3 bases, leaving 18 bases between the germline ends. There are 16 residues in the CDR3. Germline CDR1 is SGHTA and CDR2 is FQGTGA. This CDR3 is CASSAQGRVTTDTQYF. As DNA, the CDR3 is TGTGCCAGCAGCGCCCAGGGGCGGGTGACGACAGATACGCAGTATTTT.

The sample holds a few counts of this clonotype. The gene calls are TRBV3-1 and TRBJ2-3; maybe TRBD2 (6 bases). Per germline, CDR1 LGHDT and CDR2 YNNKEL (reference sequence). The CDR3 runs 15 residues. Trimming stripped 7 bases from V and 0 bases from J, with 14 bases between. CDR3 DNA sequence: TGTGCCAGCACCTATAGCGGAACTAGCACAGATACGCAGTATTTT. It specifies CASTYSGTSTDTQYF.

The chain couples TRBV10-2 to TRBJ1-2; TRBD1 matches at 7 bases. The germline V gene encodes CDR1 WSHSY and CDR2 SAAADI. This CDR3 has 16 residues. V lost 6 bases, J lost 5 bases, and 15 bases stayed unmatched. Here the CDR3 DNA reads TGCGCCAGCAGCGTAACCGGGACAGAAGGGACATATGGCTACACCTTC. Translating gives CASSVTGTEGTYGYTF.